This T cell receptor beta chain emerged from a study of molecular identifiers for immune sequencing clone quantification. TCRdb called the PCR reads again in MiXCR, with one record for every CDR3 protein. This table holds about 320,000 distinct CDR3 sequences, about 20% found once. V lost 5 bases, J lost 6 bases, and 16 bases lay in between. This CDR3 contains 14 residues. The germline gives CDR1 SEHNR, CDR2 FQNEAQ (reference sequence). This rearrangement joins TRBV7-9 to TRBJ1-1; D is ambiguous. Sequencing was carried out using naive CD8+ T cells from blood, with Jurkat cell RNA spiked in. Subset defined: FACS-sorted CD8+CD4-CCR7+CD45RA+ naive T cells. The source is a human donor in good health. Some libraries in this study had Jurkat cell RNA spiked in. DNA for the CDR3: TGTGCCAGCAGCCCTGGGCGGTCGACGGCTGAAGCTTTCTTT. This translates into CASSPGRSTAEAFF.